A selection of T cell receptor beta chains follows, all from one sample in a study of shared clonotypes between healthy human individuals. Data came from immunoSEQ multiplex PCR; TCRdb stores just in-frame clones and leaves some out. The sample holds 1.4 million to 1.5 million clones, roughly 97% seen once. Sequences were obtained from naive CD4+ T cells sorted from blood. These TCRs come from a man aged 30 to 45 in good health. CDR3s include the opening cysteine and the closing phenylalanine or tryptophan. Fields, in order: D gene, clone size, J gene, V gene, CDR3 protein, CDR3 DNA. The D gene is left open where the match is weak. Part of the rows lack a size; the others show once, few, many or a class for expanded clones.

d_gene: TRBD2; abundance: NA; j_gene: TRBJ2-1; v_gene: TRBV11-3; CDR3aa: CASSPGLATSYNEQFF; CDR3nt: TGTGCCAGCAGCCCAGGACTAGCGACCTCCTACAATGAGCAGTTCTTC
d_gene: NA; abundance: NA; j_gene: TRBJ1-4; v_gene: TRBV29-1; CDR3aa: CSVAGRSNEKLFF; CDR3nt: TGCAGCGTTGCTGGCAGGAGTAATGAAAAACTGTTTTTT
d_gene: TRBD1; abundance: NA; j_gene: TRBJ2-7; v_gene: TRBV9; CDR3aa: CASSARTGDEQYF; CDR3nt: TGTGCCAGCAGCGCCCGGACAGGGGACGAGCAGTACTTC
d_gene: NA; abundance: NA; j_gene: TRBJ2-4; v_gene: TRBV2; CDR3aa: CASSGERAKNIQYF; CDR3nt: TGTGCCAGCAGCGGAGAGAGGGCCAAAAACATTCAGTACTTC
d_gene: TRBD1; abundance: NA; j_gene: TRBJ2-4; v_gene: TRBV11-2; CDR3aa: CASSYTGGNIQYF; CDR3nt: TGTGCCAGCAGCTACACAGGGGGCAACATTCAGTACTTC
d_gene: NA; abundance: NA; j_gene: TRBJ2-1; v_gene: TRBV6-1; CDR3aa: CASLRSSYNEQFF; CDR3nt: TGTGCCAGCCTGAGGAGTTCCTACAATGAGCAGTTCTTC
d_gene: NA; abundance: NA; j_gene: TRBJ2-7; v_gene: TRBV6-5; CDR3aa: CASSSPGLKHEQYF; CDR3nt: TGTGCCAGCAGTAGCCCGGGACTTAAGCACGAGCAGTACTTC
d_gene: NA; abundance: NA; j_gene: TRBJ2-3; v_gene: TRBV6-5; CDR3aa: CASSWDHTDTQYF; CDR3nt: TGTGCCAGCAGCTGGGACCACACAGATACGCAGTATTTT
d_gene: NA; abundance: NA; j_gene: TRBJ2-3; v_gene: TRBV5-1; CDR3aa: CASSLMLRGSTDTQYF; CDR3nt: TGCGCCAGCAGCTTAATGTTGCGGGGATCCACAGATACGCAGTATTTT
d_gene: NA; abundance: NA; j_gene: TRBJ1-3; v_gene: TRBV15; CDR3aa: CATRDNYSGNTIYF; CDR3nt: TGTGCCACCCGGGACAACTACTCTGGAAACACCATATATTTT
d_gene: TRBD1; abundance: NA; j_gene: TRBJ2-7; v_gene: TRBV27; CDR3aa: CASRGQGAYEQYF; CDR3nt: TGTGCCAGCAGGGGACAGGGGGCCTACGAGCAGTACTTC
d_gene: NA; abundance: NA; j_gene: TRBJ2-3; v_gene: TRBV28; CDR3aa: CASSFSRATDTQYF; CDR3nt: TGTGCCAGCAGTTTTTCCAGGGCCACAGATACGCAGTATTTT
d_gene: NA; abundance: NA; j_gene: TRBJ2-5; v_gene: TRBV7-2; CDR3aa: CASSFSRQETQYF; CDR3nt: TGTGCCAGCAGCTTTAGCAGACAAGAGACCCAGTACTTC
d_gene: TRBD2; abundance: NA; j_gene: TRBJ2-7; v_gene: TRBV5-5; CDR3aa: CASSPGLAGPYEQYF; CDR3nt: TGTGCCAGCAGCCCAGGACTAGCGGGACCCTACGAGCAGTACTTC
d_gene: NA; abundance: few; j_gene: TRBJ1-2; v_gene: TRBV18; CDR3aa: CASSPFPDSSNYGYTF; CDR3nt: TGTGCCAGCTCACCTTTCCCGGACAGTTCTAACTATGGCTACACCTTC
d_gene: TRBD1; abundance: NA; j_gene: TRBJ2-5; v_gene: TRBV19; CDR3aa: CASSIGPGTGEVGTQYF; CDR3nt: TGTGCCAGTAGTATAGGCCCCGGGACAGGGGAAGTCGGGACCCAGTACTTC
d_gene: NA; abundance: NA; j_gene: TRBJ2-2; v_gene: TRBV5-1; CDR3aa: CASSLTSNTGELFF; CDR3nt: TGCGCCAGCAGCTTGACCTCGAACACCGGGGAGCTGTTTTTT
d_gene: NA; abundance: NA; j_gene: TRBJ2-3; v_gene: TRBV14; CDR3aa: CASSGGRVRDTQYF; CDR3nt: TGTGCCAGCAGCGGGGGGCGGGTTCGAGATACGCAGTATTTT
d_gene: NA; abundance: NA; j_gene: TRBJ2-7; v_gene: TRBV7-2; CDR3aa: CASSRRSSVHYEQYF; CDR3nt: TGTGCCAGCAGCCGTCGGTCTAGCGTTCACTACGAGCAGTACTTC
d_gene: NA; abundance: NA; j_gene: TRBJ1-1; v_gene: TRBV7-2; CDR3aa: CASSYSGGNTEAFF; CDR3nt: TGTGCCAGCAGCTACAGTGGTGGGAACACTGAAGCTTTCTTT
d_gene: NA; abundance: NA; j_gene: TRBJ2-5; v_gene: TRBV9; CDR3aa: CASSVDGGNKETQYF; CDR3nt: TGTGCCAGCAGCGTAGATGGGGGAAACAAAGAGACCCAGTACTTC
d_gene: NA; abundance: NA; j_gene: TRBJ1-2; v_gene: TRBV5-4; CDR3aa: CASSLQDSFHYGYTF; CDR3nt: TGTGCCAGCAGCTTGCAGGACAGTTTTCACTATGGCTACACCTTC
d_gene: NA; abundance: once; j_gene: TRBJ2-1; v_gene: TRBV7-2; CDR3aa: CASSLLGGRSYNEQFF; CDR3nt: TGTGCCAGCAGCTTATTGGGCGGCAGGTCGTACAATGAGCAGTTCTTC
d_gene: TRBD1; abundance: NA; j_gene: TRBJ1-2; v_gene: TRBV18; CDR3aa: CASSLGQGIPLIF; CDR3nt: TGTGCCAGCTCGTTGGGACAGGGGATCCCCTTGATCTTC
d_gene: NA; abundance: NA; j_gene: TRBJ2-7; v_gene: TRBV30; CDR3aa: CAWRQGPTYEQYF; CDR3nt: TGTGCCTGGAGACAGGGACCGACCTACGAGCAGTACTTC
d_gene: NA; abundance: NA; j_gene: TRBJ1-1; v_gene: TRBV28; CDR3aa: CASSLGGAEAFF; CDR3nt: TGTGCCAGCAGTTTAGGGGGTGCTGAAGCTTTCTTT
d_gene: TRBD1; abundance: NA; j_gene: TRBJ1-5; v_gene: TRBV19; CDR3aa: CASSISLWDRGNSNQPQHF; CDR3nt: TGTGCCAGTAGTATAAGTCTTTGGGACAGGGGGAATAGCAATCAGCCCCAGCATTTT
d_gene: NA; abundance: NA; j_gene: TRBJ1-4; v_gene: TRBV27; CDR3aa: CASRGLRGGVSEKLFF; CDR3nt: TGTGCCAGCAGAGGACTACGAGGGGGTGTGAGTGAAAAACTGTTTTTT
d_gene: TRBD1; abundance: NA; j_gene: TRBJ2-4; v_gene: TRBV19; CDR3aa: CASSVPGTGVLNIQYF; CDR3nt: TGTGCCAGTAGTGTCCCCGGGACAGGAGTCTTAAACATTCAGTACTTC
d_gene: NA; abundance: NA; j_gene: TRBJ1-2; v_gene: TRBV7-2; CDR3aa: CASRKVDRGFNYGYTF; CDR3nt: TGTGCCAGCAGGAAGGTTGATCGGGGCTTTAACTATGGCTACACCTTC
d_gene: TRBD2; abundance: NA; j_gene: TRBJ2-7; v_gene: TRBV5-1; CDR3aa: CASRFLAGDPSYEQYF; CDR3nt: TGCGCCAGCAGGTTCCTAGCGGGAGACCCCTCCTACGAGCAGTACTTC
d_gene: NA; abundance: NA; j_gene: TRBJ2-3; v_gene: TRBV7-6; CDR3aa: CASSLGRTSSTDTQYF; CDR3nt: TGTGCCAGCAGCTTGGGACGAACTTCTAGCACAGATACGCAGTATTTT
d_gene: NA; abundance: NA; j_gene: TRBJ2-3; v_gene: TRBV5-1; CDR3aa: CASSLGASRGVPDTQYF; CDR3nt: TGCGCCAGCAGCTTGGGTGCTAGCCGAGGCGTGCCAGATACGCAGTATTTT
d_gene: TRBD1; abundance: NA; j_gene: TRBJ2-3; v_gene: TRBV29-1; CDR3aa: CSAGTVEGGRDTQYF; CDR3nt: TGCAGCGCCGGAACGGTTGAAGGGGGCCGGGATACGCAGTATTTT
d_gene: NA; abundance: NA; j_gene: TRBJ2-7; v_gene: TRBV19; CDR3aa: CASSSGTHEQYF; CDR3nt: TGTGCCAGTAGTAGCGGGACTCATGAGCAGTACTTC
d_gene: NA; abundance: NA; j_gene: TRBJ2-7; v_gene: TRBV28; CDR3aa: CASSSDRGRSSYEQYF; CDR3nt: TGTGCCAGCAGTTCCGATAGAGGACGGAGCTCCTACGAGCAGTACTTC
d_gene: TRBD1; abundance: NA; j_gene: TRBJ2-2; v_gene: TRBV5-1; CDR3aa: CASSLGGQVTNTGELFF; CDR3nt: TGCGCCAGCAGCTTGGGGGGACAGGTAACGAACACCGGGGAGCTGTTTTTT
d_gene: NA; abundance: NA; j_gene: TRBJ1-1; v_gene: TRBV7-9; CDR3aa: CASSLRDYTEAFF; CDR3nt: TGTGCCAGCAGCTTACGAGATTACACTGAAGCTTTCTTT
d_gene: TRBD2; abundance: NA; j_gene: TRBJ2-6; v_gene: TRBV11-3; CDR3aa: CASSRGGSGSSGANVLTF; CDR3nt: TGTGCCAGCAGCCGAGGGGGTAGCGGGAGCTCTGGGGCCAACGTCCTGACTTTC
d_gene: NA; abundance: NA; j_gene: TRBJ2-1; v_gene: TRBV7-2; CDR3aa: CASSQAGPEYNEQFF; CDR3nt: TGTGCCAGCAGCCAGGCAGGGCCAGAGTACAATGAGCAGTTCTTC
d_gene: TRBD2; abundance: NA; j_gene: TRBJ2-3; v_gene: TRBV7-8; CDR3aa: CASSLPPWKREVADTQYF; CDR3nt: TGTGCCAGCAGCTTACCGCCCTGGAAGCGGGAGGTTGCAGATACGCAGTATTTT
d_gene: NA; abundance: NA; j_gene: TRBJ1-4; v_gene: TRBV2; CDR3aa: CASSGGRIEKLFF; CDR3nt: TGTGCCAGCTCTGGGGGGCGCATTGAAAAACTGTTTTTT
d_gene: NA; abundance: NA; j_gene: TRBJ2-5; v_gene: TRBV28; CDR3aa: CASSFSPETQYF; CDR3nt: TGTGCCAGCAGTTTCTCACCAGAGACCCAGTACTTC
d_gene: NA; abundance: NA; j_gene: TRBJ2-5; v_gene: TRBV14; CDR3aa: CASSQPGAQETQYF; CDR3nt: TGTGCCAGCAGCCAACCGGGAGCCCAAGAGACCCAGTACTTC
d_gene: TRBD1; abundance: NA; j_gene: TRBJ2-7; v_gene: TRBV5-1; CDR3aa: CASKTGTASYEQYF; CDR3nt: TGCGCCAGCAAAACTGGGACAGCTTCCTACGAGCAGTACTTC
d_gene: NA; abundance: NA; j_gene: TRBJ1-5; v_gene: TRBV28; CDR3aa: CASSLSGEGHNQPQHF; CDR3nt: TGTGCCAGCAGTTTATCGGGGGAGGGCCACAATCAGCCCCAGCATTTT
d_gene: NA; abundance: NA; j_gene: TRBJ2-3; v_gene: TRBV18; CDR3aa: CASSPFSVDTDTQYF; CDR3nt: TGTGCCAGCTCACCATTCAGTGTGGACACAGATACGCAGTATTTT
d_gene: NA; abundance: NA; j_gene: TRBJ1-2; v_gene: TRBV28; CDR3aa: CASSSTGGYTF; CDR3nt: TGTGCCAGCAGCAGCACGGGGGGCTACACCTTC
d_gene: TRBD1; abundance: NA; j_gene: TRBJ2-7; v_gene: TRBV6-6; CDR3aa: CASSFGQADEQYF; CDR3nt: TGTGCCAGCAGTTTTGGACAGGCGGACGAGCAGTACTTC
d_gene: NA; abundance: NA; j_gene: TRBJ1-5; v_gene: TRBV19; CDR3aa: CASMARQNQPQHF; CDR3nt: TGTGCCAGTATGGCCCGGCAAAATCAGCCCCAGCATTTT
d_gene: NA; abundance: NA; j_gene: TRBJ1-1; v_gene: TRBV9; CDR3aa: CASSVDWGRMNTEAFF; CDR3nt: TGTGCCAGCAGCGTAGATTGGGGAAGAATGAACACTGAAGCTTTCTTT
d_gene: TRBD1; abundance: NA; j_gene: TRBJ2-7; v_gene: TRBV29-1; CDR3aa: CSVGDSYEQYF; CDR3nt: TGCAGCGTGGGGGACAGTTACGAGCAGTACTTC
d_gene: NA; abundance: NA; j_gene: TRBJ1-1; v_gene: TRBV28; CDR3aa: CASTLWRNTEAFF; CDR3nt: TGTGCCAGCACCCTTTGGAGGAACACTGAAGCTTTCTTT
d_gene: TRBD1; abundance: NA; j_gene: TRBJ2-1; v_gene: TRBV28; CDR3aa: CASSLFRRTGGMNEQFF; CDR3nt: TGTGCCAGCAGTTTATTTAGGAGGACAGGGGGCATGAATGAGCAGTTCTTC
d_gene: TRBD1; abundance: NA; j_gene: TRBJ2-7; v_gene: TRBV11-2; CDR3aa: CASSLAHRGQVREQYF; CDR3nt: TGTGCCAGCAGCTTAGCTCACAGGGGGCAGGTGAGGGAGCAGTACTTC
d_gene: NA; abundance: once; j_gene: TRBJ1-3; v_gene: TRBV5-4; CDR3aa: CASSLGVQGSGNTIYF; CDR3nt: TGTGCCAGCAGCTTGGGGGTTCAGGGTTCTGGAAACACCATATATTTT
d_gene: NA; abundance: NA; j_gene: TRBJ1-1; v_gene: TRBV11-2; CDR3aa: CASSLQGTEAFF; CDR3nt: TGTGCCAGCAGCTTACAGGGCACTGAAGCTTTCTTT
d_gene: NA; abundance: NA; j_gene: TRBJ2-2; v_gene: TRBV27; CDR3aa: CASSLTPNTGELFF; CDR3nt: TGTGCCAGCAGTTTAACTCCGAACACCGGGGAGCTGTTTTTT
d_gene: TRBD2; abundance: NA; j_gene: TRBJ2-5; v_gene: TRBV5-5; CDR3aa: CASSRRTSGLGETQYF; CDR3nt: TGTGCCAGCAGCCGAAGGACTAGCGGGCTCGGGGAGACCCAGTACTTC